The rows below give T cell receptor beta chains drawn from one sample of a study of cytomegalovirus exposure and HLA in healthy donors. The data were produced by immunoSEQ multiplex PCR, yet TCRdb's version contains in-frame clones alone and is incomplete. This sample yields roughly 150,000 clones, of which about three quarters are seen a single time; 10% belongs to the top ten. The sequencing input was PBMCs. The receptors stem from a man aged 30 to 45 in good health and CMV-seropositive. CDR3s include the opening cysteine and the closing phenylalanine or tryptophan. A D gene is named only where the DNA matches it firmly. Clone size is not always given. Where it is, it says once, few, many or a class for expanded clones.

clone size	V gene	J gene	D gene	CDR3 DNA	CDR3 protein
-	TRBV9	TRBJ2-1	TRBD2	TGTGCCAGCAGCCCTATTGGGGGGGTTCAGAACAATGAGCAGTTCTTC	CASSPIGGVQNNEQFF
-	TRBV30	TRBJ2-7	-	TGTGCCTGGAGTGTAACGCCGCCAGGGACATACGAGCAGTACTTC	CAWSVTPPGTYEQYF
once	TRBV7-8	TRBJ2-7	TRBD2	TGTGCCAGCACCTCCGCTAGCGGGAGTTACGAGCAGTACTTC	CASTSASGSYEQYF
-	TRBV11-3	TRBJ1-3	-	TGTGCCAGCAGCTTAGAAGGAGGTTACTCTGGAAACACCATATATTTT	CASSLEGGYSGNTIYF
-	TRBV5-1	TRBJ2-7	-	TGCGCCAGCAGCTTGGCAGGGGCGGATAGCTCCTACGAGCAGTACTTC	CASSLAGADSSYEQYF
few	TRBV6-5	TRBJ2-5	-	TGTGCCAGCAGTTACTCGCTAGTCAACCAAGAGACCCAGTACTTC	CASSYSLVNQETQYF
-	TRBV6-4	TRBJ2-1	TRBD2	TGTGCCAGCAGTATGGAGGGACTAGCGGGAGTCGCCCTCAATGAGCAGTTCTTC	CASSMEGLAGVALNEQFF
-	TRBV4-1	TRBJ1-3	TRBD1	TGCGCCAGCAGCCAAGGGAGGGGGCCCGCCGGAAACACCATATATTTT	CASSQGRGPAGNTIYF
-	TRBV4-1	TRBJ2-7	-	TGCGCCAGCAGCCAGTCGGGAAGCTCCTACGAGCAGTACTTC	CASSQSGSSYEQYF
-	TRBV21-1	TRBJ2-7	-	TGTGCCAGCAGCATAAAACCAGGGCAGGGGACCCCCTACGAGCAGTACTTC	CASSIKPGQGTPYEQYF
-	TRBV7-9	TRBJ2-6	-	TGTGCCAGCAGCGAGAACCCATCTGGGGCCAACGTCCTGACTTTC	CASSENPSGANVLTF
few	TRBV6-1	TRBJ1-3	TRBD1	TGTGCCAGCAGCGCAGGGGGCACTGGAAACACCATATATTTT	CASSAGGTGNTIYF
-	TRBV2	TRBJ2-3	-	TGTGCCAGCAAAGAGAGGACTCTACACACAGATACGCAGTATTTT	CASKERTLHTDTQYF
-	TRBV7-9	TRBJ1-1	-	TGTGCCAGCAGCTTAATCTCCGGGGGGAACACTGAAGCTTTCTTT	CASSLISGGNTEAFF
few	TRBV25-1	TRBJ2-2	TRBD2	TGTGCCAGCGGCGGGAGGCGGGAGGTTGCCGGGGAGCTGTTTTTT	CASGGRREVAGELFF
-	TRBV5-5	TRBJ2-1	-	TGTGCCAGCAGCTTGGACTTTAGCTCCTACAATGAGCAGTTCTTC	CASSLDFSSYNEQFF
-	TRBV5-1	TRBJ2-3	-	TGCGCCAGCAGCCAGACTCAGGGCCACGAAGATACGCAGTATTTT	CASSQTQGHEDTQYF
few	TRBV30	TRBJ2-1	-	TGTGCCTGGAGTGTAATACTCAACAATGAGCAGTTCTTC	CAWSVILNNEQFF
-	TRBV11-2	TRBJ2-7	-	TGTGCCAGCAGCTTAGACGCAGGGGCCTCCTACGAGCAGTACTTC	CASSLDAGASYEQYF
-	TRBV7-9	TRBJ1-1	-	TGTGCCAGCAGCCCTCCCGGGGGGGCTGAAGCTTTCTTT	CASSPPGGAEAFF
few	TRBV4-1	TRBJ2-1	TRBD2	TGCGCCAGCAGCCAAGCACGGACTAGCGGGCCCAATGAGCAGTTCTTC	CASSQARTSGPNEQFF
-	TRBV25-1	TRBJ1-5	-	TGTGCCAGCAGTGGACAGAACAATCAGCCCCAGCATTTT	CASSGQNNQPQHF
-	TRBV19	TRBJ1-1	-	TGTGCCAGTAGTATTGCATACAGCACTGAAGCTTTCTTT	CASSIAYSTEAFF
-	TRBV11-3	TRBJ2-7	-	TGTGCCAGCAGCTTAGTGAGCGGAGGAGGTTGGATCGGGGCCTACGAGCAGTACTTC	CASSLVSGGGWIGAYEQYF
few	TRBV4-2	TRBJ2-7	TRBD2	TGTGCCAGCAGCCAGGGGAGCGGGAACACCTACGAGCAGTACTTC	CASSQGSGNTYEQYF
-	TRBV5-1	TRBJ1-6	-	TGCGCCAGCAGCTTGGCAGGGTATAATTCACCCCTCCACTTT	CASSLAGYNSPLHF
-	TRBV5-1	TRBJ2-1	TRBD2	TGCGCCAGCAGCCGCGGGAGAATGGGTTACAATGAGCAGTTCTTC	CASSRGRMGYNEQFF
-	TRBV19	TRBJ2-6	-	TGTGCCACCTCCACCCTGGGGGCTCAATCTGGGGCCAACGTCCTGACTTTC	CATSTLGAQSGANVLTF
-	TRBV5-8	TRBJ1-5	TRBD1	TGTGCCAGCAGCTTGAGGACAGGGATGAGCAATCAGCCCCAGCATTTT	CASSLRTGMSNQPQHF
-	TRBV4-1	TRBJ1-5	TRBD1	TGCGCCAGCAGCCGACCTTTCACAGGGGGTAACAATCAGCCCCAGCATTTT	CASSRPFTGGNNQPQHF
-	TRBV7-9	TRBJ1-5	-	TGTGCCAGCAGCTTAGGGGGGGAATATCAGCCCCAGCATTTT	CASSLGGEYQPQHF
-	TRBV4-1	TRBJ2-2	-	TGCGCCAGCAGCCCGGCCCCGACAGCCACCGGGGAGCTGTTTTTT	CASSPAPTATGELFF
-	TRBV11-3	TRBJ2-7	-	TGTGCCAGCAACCCGAGAGGCGGGTATACCTACGAGCAGTACTTC	CASNPRGGYTYEQYF
-	TRBV10-2	TRBJ2-2	TRBD2	TGCGCCAGCAGTGTGTTGATAGCGGGAGACTTGATTAACACCGGGGAGCTGTTTTTT	CASSVLIAGDLINTGELFF
few	TRBV5-1	TRBJ1-4	-	TGCGCCAGCAGCCCCGGGGCTAATGAAAAACTGTTTTTT	CASSPGANEKLFF
-	TRBV7-8	TRBJ1-2	-	TGTGCCAGCAGCTTAGGAATCCGGGATTATGGCTACACCTTC	CASSLGIRDYGYTF
-	TRBV18	TRBJ2-7	-	TGTGCCAGCTCACTCGGGACTCCCTTCGAGAACTACGAGCAGTACTTC	CASSLGTPFENYEQYF
-	TRBV29-1	TRBJ2-7	TRBD1	TGCAGCGTAGAAGACGGGACAGGGATTTACGAGCAGTACTTC	CSVEDGTGIYEQYF
-	TRBV4-1	TRBJ1-5	TRBD1	TGCGCCAGCAGCCTCGGGTTCCTCGACAGGGGGCATCAGCCCCAGCATTTT	CASSLGFLDRGHQPQHF
-	TRBV2	TRBJ2-5	-	TGTGCCAGCAGTGTGAGCTTTCGGGAGACCCAGTACTTC	CASSVSFRETQYF